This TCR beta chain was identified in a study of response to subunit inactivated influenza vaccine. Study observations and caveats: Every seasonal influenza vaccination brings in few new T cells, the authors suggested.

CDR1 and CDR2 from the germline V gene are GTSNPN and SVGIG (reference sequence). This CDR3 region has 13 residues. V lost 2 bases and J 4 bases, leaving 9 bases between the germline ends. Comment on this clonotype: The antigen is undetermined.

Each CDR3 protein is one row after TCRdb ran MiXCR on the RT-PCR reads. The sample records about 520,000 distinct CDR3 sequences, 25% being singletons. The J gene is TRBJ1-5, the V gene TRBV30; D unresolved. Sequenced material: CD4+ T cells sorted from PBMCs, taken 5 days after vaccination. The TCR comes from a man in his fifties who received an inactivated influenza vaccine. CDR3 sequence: CAWSPQANQPQHF. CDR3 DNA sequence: TGTGCCTGGAGTCCCCAGGCTAATCAGCCCCAGCATTTT.